One and the same sample provided the 17 T cell receptor delta chains below, sequenced in a study of gamma-delta T cells after stem cell transplantation. TCRdb re-processed the RT-PCR reads using CATT. There are some 660 delta-chain clones in the sample; about 6.7% occur only once, and 50% to 75% lies in the top ten. Sequencing used gamma-delta T cells. All receptors derive from a human donor. It is not recorded whose cells these are; they may come from a transplant donor.

About this clone: A read error is likely here: a far larger clone is one base away. The sample carries other DNA sequences with the same CDR3. The chain links TRDV2 to TRDJ1; TRDD3 aligns across 11 bases. There are 20 residues in the CDR3. Germline CDR1 is GEAIGNYY and CDR2 is EKD. The chain's CDR3 is CACDTVGGGYVNLDTDKLIF. As DNA, the CDR3 is TGTGCCTGCGACACCGTTGGTGGGGGATACGTCAATTTGGACACCGATAAACTCATCTTT.

About this clone itself: The protein given by TCRdb reflects a much larger clone and differs at residue 6 from this DNA's translation, likely from a read error; the protein shown is the DNA's translation. The rearrangement uses TRDV1 and TRDJ4; D gene unclear. Trimming removed 1 base at V and 0 bases at J, with 9 bases between. Germline CDR1 reads TSWWSYY; CDR2 reads QGS. This CDR3 contains 14 residues. The CDR3 spells CALGERFDTRPLIF. CDR3 DNA sequence: TGTGCTCTTGGGGAACGGTTCGATACCAGACCCCTGATCTTT.

In this sample, this clone is medium-sized. A far larger clone is one nucleotide away, so this likely arose from a read error. The sample contains more than one DNA sequence encoding this CDR3. The chain links TRDV3 to TRDJ1; D gene unclear. V shed 2 bases and J shed 2 bases, with 24 bases lying between them. Germline V gives CDR1 TVYSNPD, CDR2 GDNSRS (reference sequence). There are 17 residues in the CDR3. The CDR3 bases are TGTGCCTTTTTCTCGTCGCGAGTGAGACGAGGAACCGATAAACTCATCTTT. It encodes CAFFSSRVRRGTDKLIF.

Concerning this clone itself: The protein held in TCRdb is that of a much larger clone and does not match this DNA's translation at residue 5, likely because of a read error; the protein shown is translated from the DNA. The V call is TRDV2, the J call TRDJ1; 12 bases fit TRDD3. V lost 0 bases and J lost 1; bases outside the gene matches: 5. The CDR3 has 17 amino acids. Germline CDR1 is GEAIGNYY and CDR2 is EKD. The CDR3 DNA sequence: TGTGCCTGTGACACCGTACTGGGGGATACCGGCACCGATAAACTCATCTTT. Translating gives CACDTVLGDTGTDKLIF.

This clone was detected a few times. The protein that TCRdb holds for this DNA derives from a much larger clone and differs from the translated DNA at residue 3, which likely indicates a read error; the protein shown here is translated from the DNA. The chain recombines TRDV1 with TRDJ1; 9 bases are shared with TRDD3. This CDR3 is built from 21 residues. Germline V lookup: CDR1 TSWWSYY, CDR2 QGS. In nucleotides, the CDR3 is TGTGCTCCTGGGGAACCCCTCAGTCAGTGGGGATACGGGACTAACACCGATAAACTCATCTTT. It codes for CAPGEPLSQWGYGTNTDKLIF.

Within the sample, this clone is large (0.1 to 1%). Other nucleotide sequences in the sample specify the same CDR3. The chain couples TRDV2 to TRDJ1, with TRDD3 identical over 13 bases. The CDR3 has 20 amino acids. CDR1 GEAIGNYY and CDR2 EKD come from the germline V gene. The trim removed 3 bases at V and 0 bases at J, leaving 15 bases unmatched. CDR3 residues: CACDAVLGDTLMGDTDKLIF. The DNA for the CDR3 is TGTGCCTGTGACGCGGTACTGGGGGATACGCTTATGGGGGACACCGATAAACTCATCTTT.

Comments on this clone: A read error is the likely source, as a far larger clone sits one nucleotide away. The J gene is TRDJ1, the V gene TRDV2, with 10 bases identical to TRDD3. The CDR3 is made up of 18 amino acids. The germline V gene encodes CDR1 GEAIGNYY and CDR2 EKD. CDR3 loop: CARDDLLGDSQYTDKLIF. The CDR3 DNA reads as TGTGCCCGTGACGACCTACTGGGGGATTCCCAGTACACCGATAAACTCATCTTT.

Comments on this clone: A single base is all that separates this from a far larger clone, so a read error is likely. This CDR3 is also generated by other DNA sequences in the sample. This chain connects TRDV2 to TRDJ1, with 9 nucleotides matching TRDD3. The germline gives CDR1 GEAIGNYY, CDR2 EKD. The CDR3 contains 15 residues. CDR3 residues: CACEPLGEYTDKLIF. CDR3 DNA: TGTGCCTGTGAGCCACTGGGGGAGTACACCGATAAGCTCATCTTT.

A word on this clone: A far larger clone is only one base removed, so a read error is likely. The chain is built from TRDV1 and TRDJ1; weak D call: TRDD3 (9 bases). The CDR3 is 23 amino acids. Per the germline V gene, CDR1 is TSWWSYY and CDR2 is QGS. The CDR3 nucleotides are TGTGCTCCTGGGGAACTTCCTTCCTATATCAAATCCCTACTGGGGGACCACACCGATAAACTCATCTTT. This gives the protein CAPGELPSYIKSLLGDHTDKLIF.

As for this clone: The likely explanation is a read error, given a far larger clone one base away. In the same sample, other DNA sequences code for this CDR3. The J gene is TRDJ1, the V gene TRDV1, with a weak D call TRDD3 (5 bases). Looked up from germline, CDR1 is TSWWSYY and CDR2 is QGS. The CDR3 runs to 15 residues. Written as DNA, the CDR3 is TGTGCCCTTGGGGAACTTGCCCGAAAGACCGATAAACTCATCTTT. Translated: CALGELARKTDKLIF.

With respect to this clone: Given a far larger clone just one base away, this is likely a sequencing read error. Additional DNA sequences in this sample encode the identical CDR3. V usage is TRDV2 and J usage is TRDJ1; possible D gene TRDD3, 5 bases. The CDR3 loop spans 16 amino acids. Trimming took off 1 base at V and 0 bases at J, with 14 bases between the two ends. In germline, CDR1 is GEAIGNYY, CDR2 EKD. The CDR3, as DNA: TGTGCCTGTGACACTATGGGGACGAAGTACACCGATAAACTCATCTTT. Translation: CACDTMGTKYTDKLIF.

Worth noting for this clone: Since a far larger clone is one base different, this is likely a read error. The genes are TRDV2 and TRDJ1; TRDD3 matches at 12 bases. There are 24 residues in the CDR3. J was trimmed by 0 bases and V by 0 bases; bases with no gene match: 25. Germline CDR1 is GEAIGNYY and CDR2 is EKD. As DNA, the CDR3 is TGTGCCTGTGACACCGCTTACGCCTTTACTGGGGGATACAGCCCGTCGGGAAACACCGATAAACTCATCTTT. It translates to CACDTAYAFTGGYSPSGNTDKLIF.

Details on this clone: The amino acid sequence in TCRdb belongs to a much larger clone and departs from this DNA's translation at residue 7, likely a sequencing read error; the sequence shown is translated from the DNA. The chain recombines TRDV2 with TRDJ1; 11 bases agree with TRDD3. CDR3 length equals 20 residues. V trimming: 0 bases; J trimming: 4 bases; junction bases outside the gene matches: 18. Germline CDR1 GEAIGNYY, CDR2 EKD. The CDR3 region is CACDTVAGGYHDLEGDKLIF. The CDR3 region has the DNA TGTGCCTGTGACACCGTGGCTGGGGGATACCACGACCTGGAAGGCGATAAACTCATCTTT.

This clone has just a few counts. This DNA's translation and the protein TCRdb lists, from a much larger clone, do not match at residue 11, likely due to a read error; the protein shown is translated from the DNA. The genes are TRDV2 and TRDJ1, with TRDD3 matching 11 bases. This CDR3 comprises 20 residues. Unmatched junction bases numbered 14, after V lost 0 bases and J lost 0 bases. Germline V lookup: CDR1 GEAIGNYY, CDR2 EKD. CDR3 bases: TGTGCCTGTGACACCGTTGGTGGGGGATACGCCAATTTGGACACCGATAAACTCATCTTT. Residues: CACDTVGGGYANLDTDKLIF.

This clone was counted only a few times. This rearrangement joins TRDV2 to TRDJ1; 10 bases align to TRDD3. The germline gives CDR1 GEAIGNYY, CDR2 EKD. The CDR3 loop spans 14 amino acids. J was trimmed by 2 bases and V by 4 bases; bases with no gene match: 3. The CDR3 is CACEPLGDTDKLIF. The CDR3 DNA follows: TGTGCCTGTGAGCCACTGGGGGATACCGATAAACTCATCTTT.

This clone was picked up a small number of times. A read error likely explains why the TCRdb protein, taken from a much larger clone, differs from this DNA's translation at residue 3; the protein shown is translated from the DNA. The chain combines TRDV1 with TRDJ1; tentatively, D is TRDD3 (6 bases). CDR3 length: 15 residues. Germline loops: CDR1 TSWWSYY, CDR2 QGS. The CDR3 DNA reads as TGTGCTCCTGGGGAACTTGCCCGAAAGACCGATAAACTCATCTTT. Translated: CAPGELARKTDKLIF.

In regard to this clone: Since a far larger clone is one base different, this is likely a read error. CDR3 nucleotides: TGTGCCTGTGACACCGCTTACGTCTTTACTGGGGGATACAGCCCGCCGGGAAACACCGATAAACTCATCTTT. Translated: CACDTAYVFTGGYSPPGNTDKLIF. The chain is built from TRDV2 and TRDJ1; 12 positions agree with TRDD3. CDR1 is GEAIGNYY, CDR2 EKD, per germline. CDR3 length: 24 amino acids. J lost 0 bases, V lost 0 bases, and 25 bases had no gene match.